Listed here are 11 T cell receptor beta chains from one sample, sequenced in a study of T cell repertoires in cytomegalovirus infection (dated by TCRdb to about 2019). Instrument used: Illumina HiSeq 1500. TCRdb reprocessed the public reads (quality trimming at Q25 with fastp, clone calling with MiXCR) and kept in-frame beta chains. Each CDR3 protein appears once, grouped with its most common genes and DNA. The table for this sample lists roughly 230,000 distinct CDR3 sequences; roughly 6.5% of them were counted only once. Around 6.5% of the sample belongs to the ten largest clones. Sequencing used PBMCs. Source of these receptors: a human donor in good health (CMV status not recorded). Some clones in this sample may be carry-over from other donors' samples.

This clonotype was observed many times. This chain links TRBV7-9 with TRBJ2-7, with 8 bases that match TRBD2. Germline V gene lookup returns CDR1 SEHNR and CDR2 FQNEAQ (reference sequence). The CDR3 runs 14 residues. The V and J ends lost 4 bases and 6 bases, in that order; junction bases with no gene match: 8. This CDR3 is CASSSQAGDLEQYF. The CDR3, as DNA: TGTGCCAGCAGCTCTCAAGCGGGGGACCTCGAGCAGTACTTC.

This clonotype came up many times. The chain employs TRBV28 and TRBJ2-5; 11 nucleotides line up with TRBD2. Trimming removed 5 bases from V and 7 bases from J; junction bases left unmatched: 12. Germline V gene data show CDR1 as MDHEN and CDR2 as SYDVKM. The CDR3 has 16 amino acids. For the CDR3, the DNA is TGTGCCAGCAGTCCACCACTAGCGGGGGAAGTCGGGACCCAGTACTTC. The encoded protein is CASSPPLAGEVGTQYF.

This clonotype came up many times. This chain joins TRBV6-5 and TRBJ2-1; D is perhaps TRBD1 or TRBD2 (6 bases each). V shed 2 bases and J shed 9 bases, with 17 bases lying between them. Germline assignment: CDR1 MNHEY and CDR2 SVGAGI. The CDR3 runs to 15 residues. Written as DNA, the CDR3 is TGTGCCAGCAGTTACAACGGGGGACCAGGGGTTGAGCAGTTCTTC. It codes for CASSYNGGPGVEQFF.

This clonotype occurred many times. This chain connects TRBV12-3 or TRBV12-4 to TRBJ2-7; 7 bases line up with TRBD2. The CDR3 consists of 13 residues. With 7 bases clipped from V and 8 bases from J, the junction kept 11 bases outside the gene matches. CDR3 loop: CASTHWAGDKQYF. The DNA for the CDR3 is TGTGCCAGCACCCACTGGGCGGGGGATAAGCAGTACTTC.

This clonotype was found many times. V is TRBV29-1 and J is TRBJ1-1; D remains unclear. Germline values: CDR1 SQVTM, CDR2 ANQGSEA. With 3 bases removed from V and 2 bases from J, the gap between germline ends came to 10 bases. This CDR3 has 13 residues. The CDR3 loop is CSVEITINTEAFF. The CDR3 nucleotides read TGCAGCGTTGAGATAACAATAAACACTGAAGCTTTCTTT.

This clonotype was seen at least ten times. The chain carries TRBV28 and TRBJ2-7; the D is unclear. The CDR3 consists of 13 residues. Trimming shortened V by 2 bases and J by 5 bases, and 10 bases separated the two germline ends. The germline V gene has CDR1 MDHEN and CDR2 SYDVKM. The CDR3 DNA reads as TGTGCCAGCAGTTTACCAATCCCCCACGAGCAGTACTTC. This sequence encodes CASSLPIPHEQYF.

This clonotype has at least ten counts. This chain connects TRBV6-2 or TRBV6-3 to TRBJ2-7; possibly TRBD1 for D (5 bases). CDR1 is MNHEY and CDR2 is SVGEGT in the germline V gene. Trimming removed 6 bases from V and 1 base from J, with 10 bases in between. The CDR3 spans 13 residues. CDR3 protein: CASSYRSSYEQYF. Here the CDR3 DNA reads TGTGCCAGCAGCTACAGGTCGTCCTACGAGCAGTACTTC.

The rearrangement links TRBV2 to TRBJ1-1; D remains ambiguous. The CDR3 runs 11 residues. CDR1 SNHLY and CDR2 FYNNEI come from the germline V gene. Trimming left V 7 bases short and J 7 bases short, with 10 bases between. The DNA for the CDR3 is TGTGCCAGCAAGGCGTCTGGTGAAGCTTTCTTT. Its protein product is CASKASGEAFF. Variable domain in full (rest from reference TRBV2 and TRBJ1-1): EPEVTQTPSHQVTQMGQEVILRCVPISNHLYFYWYRQILGQKVEFLVSFYNNEISEKSEIFDDQFSVERPDGSNFTLKIRSTKLEDSAMYFCASKASGEAFFGQGTRLTVV.

The sample holds a few counts of this clonotype. The rearrangement links TRBV12-3 or TRBV12-4 to TRBJ2-1; no firm D call. The V gene lost 3 bases and the J gene lost 5 bases, with 17 bases spanning the gap. The CDR3 is 16 residues long. CDR3 sequence: CASSFVHSASNNEQFF. The CDR3 region has the DNA TGTGCCAGCAGTTTCGTTCACAGCGCCTCGAACAATGAGCAGTTCTTC.

In its sample, this clonotype was seen many times. The chain has TRBV28 and TRBJ1-2; D not certain. The ends were cut back, 1 base at V and 0 bases at J, with 15 bases in the middle. The CDR3 totals 17 residues. CDR1 MDHEN and CDR2 SYDVKM come from the germline V gene. The CDR3 region is CASSLSPPTGSNYGYTF. The CDR3 region has the DNA TGTGCCAGCAGTTTATCTCCACCCACGGGGTCTAACTATGGCTACACCTTC.

This clonotype was counted many times. The J gene is TRBJ2-2, the V gene TRBV7-2; no clear D. Germline-derived CDR1 and CDR2 are SGHTA and FQGNSA. V lost 5 bases and J lost 0, with 7 bases in between. CDR3 length: 14 residues. The CDR3 here is CASSRDSNTGELFF. In DNA, the CDR3 is TGTGCCAGCAGCAGGGATTCGAACACCGGGGAGCTGTTTTTT.